Below are 23 T cell receptor beta chains sequenced from a single sample in a study of cytotoxic CD8 clonotypes in ibrutinib-treated CLL. TCRdb keeps only in-frame clones here, not all; method: immunoSEQ multiplex PCR. This sample has over 200,000 clones, with approximately 79% found just once. Here the sequenced sample was PBMCs, taken after 12 months of ibrutinib treatment. These receptors all come from a human donor with chronic lymphocytic leukemia.

This sequence joins TRBV14 and TRBJ2-7; possibly TRBD2 for D (5 bases). The V and J ends lost 1 base and 7 bases respectively, with 14 bases between them. This CDR3 contains 14 residues. Germline CDR1 reads SGHDN; CDR2 reads FVKESK. The CDR3 region is CASSQVFISGEQYF. CDR3 nucleotides: TGTGCCAGCAGCCAAGTTTTTATATCGGGGGAGCAGTACTTC.

This clone was seen only a few times. The J gene is TRBJ1-5, the V gene TRBV4-1; TRBD1 is a possible D gene (5 bases). CDR1 and CDR2 (germline): MGHRA, YSYEKL. V dropped 0 bases and J dropped 1 base, with 13 bases sitting between them. The CDR3 consists of 17 residues. CDR3 sequence (DNA): TGCGCCAGCAGCCAAGATGAGGGGTTGGGGAGCAATCAGCCCCAGCATTTT. It specifies CASSQDEGLGSNQPQHF.

The CDR3: CASSPGTPSGYGYTF. Here the CDR3 DNA reads TGTGCCAGCTCACCAGGGACTCCCTCGGGCTATGGCTACACCTTC. The chain joins TRBV18 to TRBJ1-2, with D perhaps matching TRBD1 (5 bases). The CDR3 extends over 15 amino acids. Germline V CDR1 and CDR2: KGHSH, LQKENI. Trimming pared 2 bases from V and 4 bases from J, leaving 14 bases between. Using reference TRBV18 and TRBJ1-2 for the parts outside the CDR3, the full variable domain is NAGVMQNPRHLVRRRGQEARLRCSPMKGHSHVYWYRQLPEEGLKFMVYLQKENIIDESGMPKERFSAEFPKEGPSILRIQQVVRGDSAAYFCASSPGTPSGYGYTFGSGTRLTVV.

This clone has a handful of counts. This chain links TRBV18 with TRBJ2-1, with a possible D match to TRBD1 (6 bases). Trimming shortened V by 0 bases and J by 2 bases, and 8 bases separated the two germline ends. The CDR3 has 15 residues. Germline V lookup: CDR1 KGHSH, CDR2 LQKENI. CDR3 in DNA: TGTGCCAGCTCACCACCGGGGGCTACCTACAATGAGCAGTTCTTC. Its protein is CASSPPGATYNEQFF.

The chain couples TRBV7-9 to TRBJ2-3; 7 bases match TRBD2. CDR1 is SEHNR and CDR2 is FQNEAQ in the germline V gene (reference sequence). The CDR3 extends over 11 amino acids. J was trimmed by 5 bases and V by 8 bases; bases with no gene match: 1. The CDR3 region has the DNA TGTGCCAGCGGGAGGGGAGATACGCAGTATTTT. Protein: CASGRGDTQYF.

The V call is TRBV28, the J call TRBJ2-7; maybe TRBD2 (5 bases). CDR3 size: 14 residues. The V gene lost 11 bases and the J gene lost 0 bases, with 17 bases spanning the gap. The germline gives CDR1 MDHEN, CDR2 SYDVKM. The CDR3 DNA reads as TGTGCCTCGGGCGGGTTCTATTCCTCCTACGAGCAGTACTTC. It is translated as CASGGFYSSYEQYF.

In regard to this clone: The identical CDR3 is also encoded by other nucleotide sequences in the sample. The chain is built from TRBV6-6 and TRBJ2-7, with D hard to call. The ends were cut back, 2 bases at V and 2 bases at J, with 4 bases in the middle. The CDR3 runs to 12 residues. Germline V gene data show CDR1 as MNHNY and CDR2 as SVGAGI (reference sequence). The chain's CDR3 is CASSYGPYEQYF. The CDR3 DNA is TGTGCCAGCAGTTACGGGCCCTACGAGCAGTACTTC.

CDR3 DNA: TGTGCAAGTCGCTTAAGCCAGGGGGGCTACGAGCAGTACTTC. Translating gives CASRLSQGGYEQYF. The V and J genes are TRBV12-2 and TRBJ2-7; TRBD1, the table's D call, was not compared with the DNA. TRBV12-2 is designated a pseudogene. This CDR3 comprises 14 residues.

The rearrangement links TRBV10-3 to TRBJ2-7; 10 positions agree with TRBD2. The trim removed 4 bases at V and 6 bases at J, leaving 9 bases unmatched. CDR1 is ENHRY, CDR2 SYGVKD, per germline. This CDR3 has 15 residues. The CDR3 reads CAISVAGTSDSEQYF. In DNA form, the CDR3 reads TGTGCCATCAGTGTAGCTGGGACTAGCGATTCCGAGCAGTACTTC.

This clone showed up many times. V usage is TRBV7-8 and J usage is TRBJ2-5; TRBD1 agrees at 7 bases. Germline V gene sequence: CDR1 SGHVS, CDR2 FQNEAQ. V lost 5 bases, J lost 5 bases, and 5 bases stayed unmatched. CDR3 size: 13 residues. CDR3 sequence reads: CASSPQGFETQYF. The CDR3 DNA follows: TGTGCCAGCAGCCCACAGGGGTTTGAGACCCAGTACTTC.

The rearrangement links TRBV7-9 to TRBJ2-7; D gene unclear. The CDR3 has 13 residues. The V and J ends lost 5 bases and 2 bases respectively, with 10 bases between them. From germline, CDR1 is SEHNR and CDR2 FQNEAQ (reference sequence). The CDR3 protein is CASSTTGTYEQYF. The CDR3 coding sequence is TGTGCCAGCAGCACGACTGGTACCTACGAGCAGTACTTC. The full variable domain, with the rest looked up from reference TRBV7-9 and TRBJ2-7, is DTGVSQNPRHKITKRGQNVTFRCDPISEHNRLYWYRQTLGQGPEFLTYFQNEAQLEKSRLLSDRFSAERPKGSFSTLEIQRTEQGDSAMYLCASSTTGTYEQYFGPGTRLTVT.

This chain's CDR3 is CASSLYGGTNEKLFF. The CDR3 region has the DNA TGTGCCAGCAGCTTATACGGGGGGACTAATGAAAAACTGTTTTTT. V and J are TRBV7-2 and TRBJ1-4; possible D gene TRBD1, 5 bases. Per germline, CDR1 SGHTA and CDR2 FQGNSA. The CDR3 runs to 15 residues. Trimming removed 2 bases at V and 2 bases at J, with 9 bases between.

The rearrangement uses TRBV7-9 and TRBJ2-7; no clear D. This CDR3 has 12 residues. Germline CDR1 reads SEHNR; CDR2 reads FQNEAQ (reference sequence). Trimming stripped 8 bases from V and 2 bases from J, with 10 bases between. DNA of the CDR3: TGTGCCAGCGGTCGAGTAGCCTACGAGCAGTACTTC. Its protein is CASGRVAYEQYF. The full variable domain, its missing parts supplied by reference TRBV7-9 and TRBJ2-7, is DTGVSQNPRHKITKRGQNVTFRCDPISEHNRLYWYRQTLGQGPEFLTYFQNEAQLEKSRLLSDRFSAERPKGSFSTLEIQRTEQGDSAMYLCASGRVAYEQYFGPGTRLTVT.

CDR3 sequence reads: CASSRTSGGAGSHEQFF. In nucleotides, the CDR3 is TGCGCCAGCAGCCGGACTAGCGGGGGGGCCGGAAGTCATGAGCAGTTCTTC. The V call is TRBV5-1, the J call TRBJ2-1, with 15 bases fitting TRBD2. The trim removed 4 bases at V and 8 bases at J, leaving 10 bases unmatched. The germline gives CDR1 SGHRS, CDR2 YFSETQ. The CDR3 has 17 residues.

The CDR3 nucleotides read TGTGCCATCAGTGAGGAAATGACGGGAAACATTCAGTACTTC. It specifies CAISEEMTGNIQYF. The chain couples TRBV10-3 to TRBJ2-4, with D uncertain. CDR3 length: 14 amino acids. Germline V gives CDR1 ENHRY, CDR2 SYGVKD. Trimming took 2 bases from V and 6 from J, leaving 11 bases between them.

This chain uses TRBV6-5 with TRBJ2-7; no clear D gene. The CDR3 is made up of 16 amino acids. V lost 2 bases, J lost 2 bases, and 16 bases lay in between. Germline loops: CDR1 MNHEY, CDR2 SVGAGI. The CDR3 coding sequence is TGTGCCAGCAGTTACGGGGTCCCTGGGCACACCTACGAGCAGTACTTC. Amino acids: CASSYGVPGHTYEQYF.

V gene TRBV7-9 combines with J gene TRBJ2-3, with 11 bases lining up with TRBD1. The V gene end was trimmed by 5 bases and the J gene end by 2 bases; junction bases not matched to a gene: 6. CDR1 is SEHNR and CDR2 is FQNEAQ in the germline V gene (reference sequence). CDR3 length equals 16 residues. The CDR3 protein is CASSMGQGGYTDTQYF. The CDR3 nucleotides read TGTGCCAGCAGCATGGGACAGGGGGGCTACACAGATACGCAGTATTTT.

The CDR3 DNA sequence: TGTGCCAGCAGCCAAGGGGTTTATAGCAATCAGCCCCAGCATTTT. Translating it yields CASSQGVYSNQPQHF. The rearrangement uses TRBV6-6 and TRBJ1-5; D possibly corresponds to TRBD1 (5 bases). Germline V gene lookup returns CDR1 MNHNY and CDR2 SVGAGI (reference sequence). The CDR3 has 15 residues. V shed 6 bases and J shed 0 bases, with 12 bases lying between them.

This chain uses TRBV10-3 with TRBJ1-2; TRBD1 is a possible D gene (6 bases). Germline V gene sequence: CDR1 ENHRY, CDR2 SYGVKD. V was pared by 2 bases and J by 2 bases, with 9 bases between. This CDR3 comprises 14 residues. CDR3 DNA: TGTGCCATCAGTGAGACAGGGAAAAACTATGGCTACACCTTC. It codes for CAISETGKNYGYTF.

The chain employs TRBV25-1 and TRBJ2-1; 8 nucleotides agree with TRBD2. This CDR3 is built from 15 residues. Germline CDR1 reads MGHDK; CDR2 reads SYGVNS. The trim removed 6 bases at V and 2 bases at J, leaving 6 bases unmatched. The CDR3 loop is CASSRAGVAYNEQFF. CDR3 in DNA: TGTGCCAGCAGCAGAGCGGGAGTCGCCTACAATGAGCAGTTCTTC. Complete variable domain (other parts from reference TRBV25-1 and TRBJ2-1): EADIYQTPRYLVIGTGKKITLECSQTMGHDKMYWYQQDPGMELHLIHYSYGVNSTEKGDLSSESTVSRIRTEHFPLTLESARPSHTSQYLCASSRAGVAYNEQFFGPGTRLTVL.

The chain uses TRBV28 and TRBJ1-3, with TRBD1 matching over 7 bases. Germline V gene lookup returns CDR1 MDHEN and CDR2 SYDVKM. The J segment lost 2 bases and the V segment lost 8 bases, leaving 6 bases of the junction unmatched. The CDR3 has 14 amino acids. DNA for the CDR3: TGTGCCAGCGGTACGGGGACAGCTGGAAACACCATATATTTT. It translates to CASGTGTAGNTIYF.

The gene calls are TRBV18 and TRBJ2-5, with D hard to call. CDR1 is KGHSH and CDR2 is LQKENI in the germline V gene. V lost 6 bases to trimming and J lost 0 bases, with 14 bases between them. The CDR3 extends over 15 amino acids. The CDR3 reads CASSQASRHQETQYF. The DNA for the CDR3 is TGTGCCAGCTCGCAGGCGTCCAGACACCAAGAGACCCAGTACTTC.

The chain employs TRBV5-6 and TRBJ2-1; either TRBD1 or TRBD2 may fit D (6 bases each). Germline values: CDR1 SGHDT, CDR2 YYEEEE. The CDR3 consists of 14 residues. V was trimmed by 2 bases and J by 9 bases, leaving 15 bases between them. CDR3 coding DNA: TGTGCCAGCAGCTTTTATAGGGGGGTTTCTGAGCAGTTCTTC. Protein sequence: CASSFYRGVSEQFF.